The entry that follows covers one T cell receptor beta chain sequence. This record belongs to a study of shared clonotypes between healthy human individuals. The CDR3 has 13 residues. V lost 4 bases to trimming and J lost 6 bases, with 13 bases between them. Looked up from germline, CDR1 is SGHDN and CDR2 is FVKESK. TCRdb keeps only in-frame clones here, not all; method: immunoSEQ multiplex PCR. Of over a million clones in the sample, 70% to 80% were seen once. The chain has TRBV14 and TRBJ2-7, with D perhaps matching TRBD1 or TRBD2 (5 bases each). The sequence came from a man between 18 and 35 years old in good health. Some clones in this sample may be carry-over from other donors' samples. Sequenced input: memory CD4+ T cells from PBMCs. This sample's subset: CD45RA-negative fraction. This CDR3 reads CASSRNRDLEQYF. The CDR3 DNA reads as TGTGCCAGCAGCCGTAACCGGGACCTCGAGCAGTACTTC.